This T cell receptor (beta chain) was sequenced for a study of T cells in Graves' hyperthyroidism and ophthalmopathy. Fresh peripheral blood, 8 to 10 ml, was the source of the PBMCs. Regions amplified from RNA transcripts were the TCR beta CDR3 regions. HTBI primers were the set used in a first-round RT-PCR of the TCR CDR3. TCRdb redid the calling of the multiplex PCR reads with MiXCR, one entry per CDR3 protein. The sample lists roughly 300,000 distinct CDR3 sequences; 15% to 20% were seen once. The CDR3 has 14 amino acids. V shed 3 bases, J shed 8 bases, and the junction held 9 bases outside the gene matches. Germline V gives CDR1 SGHRS, CDR2 YFSETQ.

This sequence was found in a woman in her forties or fifties with Graves' hyperthyroidism. The chain recombines TRBV5-1 with TRBJ1-2; 8 nucleotides match TRBD1. Sequencing was performed on blood. This CDR3 reads CASSWDRQGSGYTF. Here the CDR3 DNA reads TGCGCCAGCAGCTGGGATAGACAGGGGAGCGGCTACACCTTC.